One and the same sample provided the 20 T cell receptor beta chains below, sequenced in a study of T cell clonotyping in hematopoietic cell transplantation. Some clones are missing from TCRdb's copy, which holds only in-frame ones; the method was immunoSEQ multiplex PCR. The sample lists about 69,000 clones, about 96% seen once, with 1.5% to 2% in the top ten. Time point noted: recipient sample about 28 days before transplant, after cytoreduction. The sequences come from peripheral blood mononuclear cells, collected before stem cell transplant. The receptors originated from a woman in her forties or fifties with acute myeloid leukemia. Some clones in this sample may be carry-over from other donors' samples.

The V gene is TRBV29-1, the J gene TRBJ2-7; TRBD2 matches 9 bases. The J segment lost 3 bases and the V segment lost 5 bases, leaving 5 bases of the junction unmatched. CDR3 size: 13 residues. Per germline, CDR1 SQVTM and CDR2 ANQGSEA. The CDR3 nucleotides are TGCAGCGTTACAGCGGGGGGTGTCTACGAGCAGTACTTC. It is translated as CSVTAGGVYEQYF.

V usage is TRBV4-1 and J usage is TRBJ1-4; tentative D call: TRBD1 (6 bases). CDR1 and CDR2 (germline): MGHRA, YSYEKL. Trimming left V 2 bases short and J 8 bases short, with 12 bases between. There are 14 residues in the CDR3. The CDR3 DNA reads TGCGCCAGCAGCCAAACAGGGCTTAGCGAAAAACTGTTTTTT. Translating it yields CASSQTGLSEKLFF.

This clone was seen a single time. This chain connects TRBV30 to TRBJ1-2; weak D call: TRBD1 (5 bases). Germline CDR1 is GTSNPN and CDR2 is SVGIG (reference sequence). CDR3 length: 14 residues. V was cut by 4 bases and J by 0 bases, with 12 bases left in between. The CDR3 protein is CAWNRPGTNYGYTF. CDR3 coding DNA: TGTGCCTGGAATCGGCCAGGGACTAACTATGGCTACACCTTC. The variable domain in full, completed from reference TRBV30 and TRBJ1-2, reads SQTIHQWPATLVQPVGSPLSLECTVEGTSNPNLYWYRQAAGRGLQLLFYSVGIGQISSEVPQNLSASRPQDRQFILSSKKLLLSDSGFYLCAWNRPGTNYGYTFGSGTRLTVV.

This chain connects TRBV2 to TRBJ1-5; D not certain. CDR3 length: 15 residues. Germline-derived CDR1 and CDR2 are SNHLY and FYNNEI. V was cut by 4 bases and J by 0 bases, with 10 bases left in between. DNA of the CDR3: TGTGCCAGCAGTGTAGGAGTTTTTAGCAATCAGCCCCAGCATTTT. It is translated as CASSVGVFSNQPQHF.

The rearrangement joins TRBV2 to TRBJ1-2; weak D call: TRBD1 (5 bases). The CDR3 runs to 14 residues. Trimming cost V 4 bases and J 5 bases, with 14 bases left between them. The germline V gene encodes CDR1 SNHLY and CDR2 FYNNEI. The CDR3 loop reads CASSGTRGGYGYTF. In DNA form, the CDR3 reads TGTGCCAGCAGTGGGACAAGGGGAGGGTATGGCTACACCTTC. The entire variable domain, with the rest obtained from reference TRBV2 and TRBJ1-2, is as follows: EPEVTQTPSHQVTQMGQEVILRCVPISNHLYFYWYRQILGQKVEFLVSFYNNEISEKSEIFDDQFSVERPDGSNFTLKIRSTKLEDSAMYFCASSGTRGGYGYTFGSGTRLTVV.

The rearrangement uses TRBV28 and TRBJ1-6; 8 bases line up with TRBD1. With 8 bases clipped from V and 7 bases from J, the junction kept 7 bases outside the gene matches. Germline V lookup: CDR1 MDHEN, CDR2 SYDVKM. This CDR3 spans 14 amino acids. CDR3 DNA sequence: TGTGCCAGCGAGACGGACAGGGAGAATTCACCCCTCCACTTT. Residues: CASETDRENSPLHF.

V gene TRBV7-8 combines with J gene TRBJ2-4, with D possibly matching TRBD1 (5 bases). CDR1 and CDR2 from the germline V gene are SGHVS and FQNEAQ. The CDR3 contains 12 residues. The V end lost 3 bases, the J end lost 6 bases, and 6 bases lay between the germline ends. The CDR3 region is CASSFQGNIQYF. CDR3 coding DNA: TGTGCCAGCAGCTTTCAGGGAAACATTCAGTACTTC.

The chain carries TRBV4-1 and TRBJ2-7, with D unclear. There are 13 residues in the CDR3. Germline assignment: CDR1 MGHRA and CDR2 YSYEKL. Deletions cut 0 bases from V and 2 bases from J, with 5 bases between. CDR3 nucleotides: TGCGCCAGCAGCCAAGACGGCCCCTACGAGCAGTACTTC. It specifies CASSQDGPYEQYF.

This clone was observed a single time. V and J are TRBV19 and TRBJ1-2; tentative D call: TRBD1 (5 bases). Germline assignment: CDR1 LNHDA and CDR2 SQIVND (reference sequence). V lost 4 bases to trimming and J lost 5 bases, with 20 bases between them. The CDR3 covers 16 residues. CDR3 sequence (DNA): TGTGCCAGTAGTACAACCGGGAAACCCGGGGGGTATGGCTACACCTTC. Its protein product is CASSTTGKPGGYGYTF.

J is TRBJ2-3 and V is TRBV9; D is possibly TRBD2 (5 bases). CDR1 SGDLS and CDR2 YYNGEE come from the germline V gene. Trimming removed 0 bases at V and 2 bases at J, with 10 bases between. The CDR3 length is 15 residues. As DNA, the CDR3 is TGTGCCAGCAGCGTAGCGGGATTCCCCACAGATACGCAGTATTTT. Translation gives CASSVAGFPTDTQYF.

This sequence joins TRBV7-8 and TRBJ1-2; D unresolved. This CDR3 contains 12 residues. Trimming pared 1 base from V and 10 bases from J, leaving 10 bases between. Germline CDR1 SGHVS, CDR2 FQNEAQ. The DNA for the CDR3 is TGTGCCAGCAGCTTAGGTTCATCCGACTACACCTTC. Translation: CASSLGSSDYTF.

This clone was found a few times. The V call is TRBV29-1, the J call TRBJ2-3; D unresolved. Trimming removed 4 bases from V and 3 bases from J, with 8 bases in between. The CDR3 is 12 amino acids. Germline-derived CDR1 and CDR2 are SQVTM and ANQGSEA. CDR3 region: CSVVTWTDTQYF. The CDR3 DNA sequence: TGCAGCGTTGTCACTTGGACAGATACGCAGTATTTT.

V gene TRBV5-1 combines with J gene TRBJ2-3, with D perhaps TRBD2 (6 bases). Germline-derived CDR1 and CDR2 are SGHRS and YFSETQ. V was clipped by 1 base and J by 2 bases, with 11 bases between them. This CDR3 comprises 15 residues. The CDR3 bases are TGCGCCAGCAGCTTGTTGGGGGGAGCCACAGATACGCAGTATTTT. Encoded protein: CASSLLGGATDTQYF.

The chain uses TRBV7-9 and TRBJ2-7; a weak D match, TRBD1 (6 bases). The CDR3 is 16 amino acids. CDR1 is SEHNR, CDR2 FQNEAQ, per germline (reference sequence). V lost 5 bases, J lost 1 base, and 18 bases lay in between. The CDR3 region is CASSVSKGERSYEQYF. The CDR3 nucleotides are TGTGCCAGCAGCGTATCCAAGGGGGAACGTTCCTACGAGCAGTACTTC. Full variable domain (remainder filled in from reference TRBV7-9 and TRBJ2-7): DTGVSQNPRHKITKRGQNVTFRCDPISEHNRLYWYRQTLGQGPEFLTYFQNEAQLEKSRLLSDRFSAERPKGSFSTLEIQRTEQGDSAMYLCASSVSKGERSYEQYFGPGTRLTVT.

The V gene is TRBV7-9, the J gene TRBJ2-3; 15 nucleotides match TRBD2. Germline V gene data show CDR1 as SEHNR and CDR2 as FQNEAQ (reference sequence). This CDR3 has 18 amino acids. Germline trimming cut 5 bases from V and 2 bases from J; bases unmatched to any gene: 8. CDR3 in amino acids: CASSNPGLAGGSTDTQYF. The CDR3 nucleotides are TGTGCCAGCAGCAACCCGGGACTAGCGGGAGGTTCCACAGATACGCAGTATTTT.

This chain uses TRBV19 with TRBJ1-1; tentatively, D is TRBD1 (5 bases). The CDR3 runs to 13 residues. The V end was cut by 7 bases, the J end by 1 base, with 10 bases between. CDR1 is LNHDA and CDR2 is SQIVND in the germline V gene (reference sequence). The DNA of the CDR3 is TGTGCCAGTACCCGGGGGGGGAACACTGAAGCTTTCTTT. It translates to CASTRGGNTEAFF.

The chain's CDR3 is CASSGAGLGNSPLHF. In nucleotides, the CDR3 is TGTGCCAGCAGTGGAGCAGGGCTAGGGAATTCACCCCTCCACTTT. The chain uses TRBV6-1 and TRBJ1-6; a weak D match, TRBD1 (5 bases). This CDR3 contains 15 residues. The germline gives CDR1 MNHNS, CDR2 SASEGT. V was shortened by 4 bases and J by 7 bases, with 14 bases between the two germline ends.

The chain recombines TRBV5-4 with TRBJ2-7; D is uncertain. This CDR3 region has 13 residues. Germline V gene lookup returns CDR1 SGHNT and CDR2 YYREEE (reference sequence). V was shortened by 2 bases and J by 1 base, with 7 bases between the two germline ends. CDR3 loop: CASSLRDSYEQYF. DNA of the CDR3: TGTGCCAGCAGCTTAAGGGATTCCTACGAGCAGTACTTC. Drawing the rest from reference TRBV5-4 and TRBJ2-7, the complete variable domain is ETGVTQSPTHLIKTRGQQVTLRCSSQSGHNTVSWYQQALGQGPQFIFQYYREEENGRGNFPPRFSGLQFPNYSSELNVNALELDDSALYLCASSLRDSYEQYFGPGTRLTVT.

The chain combines TRBV19 with TRBJ1-2; D may be TRBD1 (6 bases). Per germline, CDR1 LNHDA and CDR2 SQIVND (reference sequence). Trimming took off 4 bases at V and 3 bases at J, with 18 bases between the two ends. The CDR3 length is 16 residues. Here the CDR3 reads CASSTFLRGDDYGYTF. CDR3 DNA: TGTGCCAGTAGTACCTTTCTCAGGGGAGACGACTATGGCTACACCTTC.

The V call is TRBV5-1, the J call TRBJ2-3, with a weak D call TRBD2 (6 bases). The V end lost 4 bases, the J end lost 0 bases, and 12 bases lay between the germline ends. CDR1 is SGHRS and CDR2 is YFSETQ in the germline V gene. The CDR3 spans 15 residues. The CDR3 DNA is TGCGCCAGCAGCGCTGGACTACCTAGCACAGATACGCAGTATTTT. This gives the protein CASSAGLPSTDTQYF.